The clone carrying this T cell receptor (beta chain) was observed a few times. This specimen belongs to a study of blood T cell repertoires in COVID-19. The CDR3 is 15 amino acids. CDR1 is MNHNY, CDR2 SVGAGI, per germline (reference sequence). The ends were cut back, 0 bases at V and 3 bases at J, with 9 bases in the middle. Profiling relied on immunoSEQ multiplex PCR, and the TCRdb table lists in-frame clones only, not all of them. The sample has 150,000 or so clones, approximately 86% seen once. The receptor's source is a woman in her thirties or forties with COVID-19, enrolled during active disease. The chain employs TRBV6-6 and TRBJ1-3; D is ambiguous. The sample was peripheral blood. As DNA, the CDR3 is TGTGCCAGCAGTTACTCGAGCGGGAATGGAAACACCATATATTTT. Translated, it gives CASSYSSGNGNTIYF.